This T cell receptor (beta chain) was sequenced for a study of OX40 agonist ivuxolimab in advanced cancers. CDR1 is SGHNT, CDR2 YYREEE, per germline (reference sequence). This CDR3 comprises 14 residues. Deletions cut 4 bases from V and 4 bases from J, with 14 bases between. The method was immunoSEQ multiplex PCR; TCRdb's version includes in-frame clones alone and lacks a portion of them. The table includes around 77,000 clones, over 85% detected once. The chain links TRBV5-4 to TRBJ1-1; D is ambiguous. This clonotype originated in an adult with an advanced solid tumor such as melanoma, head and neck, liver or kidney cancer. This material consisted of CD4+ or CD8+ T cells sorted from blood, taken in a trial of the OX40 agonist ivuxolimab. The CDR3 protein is CASSDRAPSTEAFF. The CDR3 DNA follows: TGTGCCAGCAGCGACCGGGCCCCTAGCACTGAAGCTTTCTTT.